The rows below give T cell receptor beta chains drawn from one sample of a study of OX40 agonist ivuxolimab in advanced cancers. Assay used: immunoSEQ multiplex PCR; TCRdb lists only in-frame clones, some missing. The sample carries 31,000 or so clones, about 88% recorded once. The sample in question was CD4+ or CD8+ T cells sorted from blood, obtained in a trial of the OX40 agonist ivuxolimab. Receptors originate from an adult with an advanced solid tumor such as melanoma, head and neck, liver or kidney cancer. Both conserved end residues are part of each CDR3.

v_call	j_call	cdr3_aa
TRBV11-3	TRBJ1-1	CASSPRESTEAFF
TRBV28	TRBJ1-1	CASSLERRNTEAFF
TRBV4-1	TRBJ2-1	CASSQAERGPSYNEQFF
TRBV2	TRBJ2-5	CASNFRETQYF
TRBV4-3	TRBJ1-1	CASSQAGNTEAFF
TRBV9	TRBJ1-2	CASSPPGGPYGYTF
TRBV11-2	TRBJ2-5	CASSLDQSGGAYGTQYF
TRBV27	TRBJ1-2	CASSPQTQLHGYTF
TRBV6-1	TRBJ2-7	CASSLAGTASYEQYF
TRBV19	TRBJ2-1	CASSIGGQAVSYNEQFF
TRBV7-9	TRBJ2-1	CASHPGALSYNEQFF
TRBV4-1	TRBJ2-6	CASSQVTRSISGANVLTF
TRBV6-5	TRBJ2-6	CASSLTGTGANVLTF
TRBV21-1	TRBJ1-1	CASSHRGNTEAFF
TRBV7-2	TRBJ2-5	CASSLGTSGGFGTQYF
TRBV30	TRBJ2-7	CAWSVQGYEQYF
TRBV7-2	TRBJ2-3	CASSLLAGGQTDTQYF
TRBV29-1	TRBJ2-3	CSVGPGLVTDTQYF
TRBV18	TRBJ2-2	CASSPSGTGELFF
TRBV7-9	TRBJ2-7	CASSLASFPYEQYF
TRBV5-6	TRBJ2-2	CASSPRIGGGNTGELFF
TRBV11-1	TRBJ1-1	CASSLMGVTEAFF
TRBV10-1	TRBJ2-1	CASSEGRDVDEQFF
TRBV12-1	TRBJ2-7	CHRTSGSYEQYF
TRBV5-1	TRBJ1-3	CASSLVTDFGNTIYF
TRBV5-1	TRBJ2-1	CASAIGNEQFF
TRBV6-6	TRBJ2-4	CASSYSSRPAKNIQYF
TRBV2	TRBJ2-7	CASSLGGRGASYEQYF
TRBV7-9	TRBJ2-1	CASSLLDSQFF
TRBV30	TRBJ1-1	CAWSAYINTEAFF
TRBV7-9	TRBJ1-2	CASSLGQGMYGYTF
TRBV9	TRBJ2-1	CASSSRRSEDEQFF
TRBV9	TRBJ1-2	CASSFRDRDYGYTF
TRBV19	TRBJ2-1	CASSIGEGSYNEQFF
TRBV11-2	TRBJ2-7	CASSLVGSGGQYF
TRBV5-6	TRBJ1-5	CASSFLGGNQPQHF
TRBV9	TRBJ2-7	CASSVASTDYEQYF
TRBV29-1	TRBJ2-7	CSVLGETLSSAYEQYF
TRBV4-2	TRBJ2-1	CASSQDPPGGTYNEQFF
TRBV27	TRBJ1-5	CASRDQTALSNQPQHF
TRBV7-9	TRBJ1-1	CASSFHRVVTEAFF
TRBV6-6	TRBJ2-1	CASSRREGYNEQFF
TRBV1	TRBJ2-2	CTSSHLKGGQGGFSGELFF
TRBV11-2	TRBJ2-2	CASSLGGLANTGELFF
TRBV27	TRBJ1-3	CASSLAGAGNTIYF
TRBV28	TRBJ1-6	CASSPGQGEGSPLHF
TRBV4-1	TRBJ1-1	CASSHGQGNTEAFF
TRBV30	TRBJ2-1	CAWSGLSDDNEQFF
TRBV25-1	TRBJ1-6	CASSLSGGYENSPLHF
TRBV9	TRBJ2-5	CASSVGTPETQYF
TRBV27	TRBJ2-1	CASSLAQGYNEQFF
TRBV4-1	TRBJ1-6	CASSHTGSGNNSPLHF
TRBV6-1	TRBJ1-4	CASSGQGQGAIGEKLFF